These 21 T cell receptor beta chains originate from one sample sequenced in a study of T cell responses to AZD1222 COVID-19 vaccine. The protocol was immunoSEQ multiplex PCR, while the TCRdb copy is restricted to in-frame clones and leaves out a portion. The data contain 150,000 to 180,000 clones, less than 90% of them seen just once; the ten biggest clones take up 5.5% to 6%. The source material was peripheral blood, sampled on day 0 of MenACWY control vaccination. The receptors here all came from an adult in good health.

In DNA, the CDR3 is TGTGCCAGCAGCTTAGCCCCGACAGGGGGCGGACAAGGCTACACCTTC. As protein: CASSLAPTGGGQGYTF. This rearrangement joins TRBV11-3 to TRBJ1-2; the match to TRBD1 covers 10 bases. The V and J ends lost 1 base and 8 bases, in that order; junction bases with no gene match: 10. Germline CDR1 reads SGHNT; CDR2 reads YENEEA. CDR3 size: 16 residues.

This clone was observed once. This chain connects TRBV29-1 to TRBJ1-1; no clear D gene. Germline CDR1 reads SQVTM; CDR2 reads ANQGSEA. Between the trimmed V and J ends, which lost 7 bases and 1 base, there was a span of 13 bases. This CDR3 is 13 amino acids long. CDR3 loop: CSATKAANTEAFF. CDR3 bases: TGCAGCGCCACCAAGGCCGCGAACACTGAAGCTTTCTTT.

The chain couples TRBV7-2 to TRBJ2-7; 11 bases are shared with TRBD2. Germline values: CDR1 SGHTA, CDR2 FQGNSA. V was clipped by 5 bases and J by 4 bases; unmatched bases: 7. This CDR3 region has 15 residues. The CDR3 nucleotides are TGTGCCAGCAGCATTAGCGGGAGGGGTCTATACGAGCAGTACTTC. This codes for CASSISGRGLYEQYF.

This clone was counted only a few times. V gene TRBV4-3 combines with J gene TRBJ2-6, with D perhaps matching TRBD2 (5 bases). The CDR3 is made up of 16 amino acids. V gave up 0 bases and J gave up 0 bases, with 6 bases separating them. Looked up from germline, CDR1 is LGHNA and CDR2 is YSLEER. The CDR3 nucleotides read TGCGCCAGCAGCCAAGATGGGAGCTCTGGGGCCAACGTCCTGACTTTC. Encoded protein: CASSQDGSSGANVLTF.

V is TRBV15 and J is TRBJ2-1; the match to TRBD2 covers 13 bases. Germline CDR1 reads LNHNV; CDR2 reads YYDKDF (reference sequence). This CDR3 has 15 residues. The trim removed 0 bases at V and 9 bases at J, leaving 2 bases unmatched. The CDR3 DNA follows: TGTGCCACCAGCAGAGATGGACTAGCGGGAGTTGAGCAGTTCTTC. This gives the protein CATSRDGLAGVEQFF. The complete variable domain, with remaining parts taken from reference TRBV15 and TRBJ2-1, reads DAMVIQNPRYQVTQFGKPVTLSCSQTLNHNVMYWYQQKSSQAPKLLFHYYDKDFNNEADTPDNFQSRRPNTSFCFLDIRSPGLGDTAMYLCATSRDGLAGVEQFFGPGTRLTVL.

The chain links TRBV19 to TRBJ1-5; TRBD1 matches at 7 bases. With 0 bases clipped from V and 2 bases from J, the junction kept 4 bases outside the gene matches. The CDR3 runs to 16 residues. Germline loops: CDR1 LNHDA, CDR2 SQIVND (reference sequence). The DNA for the CDR3 is TGTGCCAGTAGTATAGAATCTACAGGGGGCAATCAGCCCCAGCATTTT. It codes for CASSIESTGGNQPQHF.

The rearrangement uses TRBV28 and TRBJ1-4; TRBD1 is a possible D gene (5 bases). V dropped 3 bases and J dropped 7 bases, with 15 bases sitting between them. This CDR3 contains 15 residues. CDR1 MDHEN and CDR2 SYDVKM come from the germline V gene. The CDR3: CASSFLGTDSEKLFF. The DNA of the CDR3 is TGTGCCAGCAGTTTTCTTGGGACGGATTCTGAAAAACTGTTTTTT.

The chain joins TRBV5-5 to TRBJ2-1; 7 bases are shared with TRBD2. Germline V lookup: CDR1 SGHKS, CDR2 YYEKEE (reference sequence). V lost 1 base to trimming and J lost 5 bases; unmatched junction nucleotides: 3. This CDR3 has 14 amino acids. CDR3 DNA: TGTGCCAGCAGCTTGAGGGACTACCACAATGAGCAGTTCTTC. It specifies CASSLRDYHNEQFF.

V and J are TRBV5-1 and TRBJ1-3; weak D call: TRBD1 (5 bases). Germline CDR1 is SGHRS and CDR2 is YFSETQ. CDR3 length equals 15 residues. V lost 0 bases and J lost 0, with 7 bases in between. The CDR3 sequence is CASSLAGASGNTIYF. CDR3 nucleotides: TGCGCCAGCAGCTTGGCCGGGGCCTCTGGAAACACCATATATTTT.

CDR3 amino acids: CASSLSWGQGTDTQYF. The CDR3 bases are TGTGCCAGCAGTTTATCCTGGGGACAGGGCACAGATACGCAGTATTTT. J is TRBJ2-3 and V is TRBV28, with TRBD1 matching 8 bases. The CDR3 has 16 amino acids. V lost 1 base and J lost 1; bases outside the gene matches: 4. The germline V gene encodes CDR1 MDHEN and CDR2 SYDVKM. Full variable domain (missing parts from reference TRBV28 and TRBJ2-3): DVKVTQSSRYLVKRTGEKVFLECVQDMDHENMFWYRQDPGLGLRLIYFSYDVKMKEKGDIPEGYSVSREKKERFSLILESASTNQTSMYLCASSLSWGQGTDTQYFGPGTRLTVL.

This clone occurred many times. V usage is TRBV11-2 and J usage is TRBJ2-1; tentative D call: TRBD2 (5 bases). Trimming left V 3 bases short and J 0 bases short, with 6 bases between. This CDR3 spans 14 amino acids. Germline CDR1 and CDR2: SGHAT and FQNNGV. This CDR3 is CASSFRGSYNEQFF. In DNA, the CDR3 is TGTGCCAGCAGCTTCCGGGGCTCCTACAATGAGCAGTTCTTC.

The rearrangement links TRBV27 to TRBJ1-2; 7 nucleotides align to TRBD1. Germline V gene lookup returns CDR1 MNHEY and CDR2 SMNVEV (reference sequence). Losses at the gene ends were 5 bases for V and 4 bases for J; bases not matched to a gene: 7. The length of the CDR3 is 14 residues. CDR3 sequence reads: CASSKDRDLYGYTF. CDR3 sequence (DNA): TGTGCCAGCAGTAAAGACAGGGACCTCTATGGCTACACCTTC.

The chain combines TRBV5-6 with TRBJ1-1; 9 bases are a match to TRBD1. After removal of 3 bases from V and 2 bases from J, the junction contained 5 bases not matched to a gene. The germline V gene encodes CDR1 SGHDT and CDR2 YYEEEE. The CDR3 runs to 15 residues. CDR3 DNA: TGTGCCAGCAGCTCAGCAACAGGGGGCAACACTGAAGCTTTCTTT. This sequence encodes CASSSATGGNTEAFF.

The CDR3 region has the DNA TGTGCCAGCACCTCCGGGACAGGGTGGAAGACCCAGTACTTC. Translating gives CASTSGTGWKTQYF. This chain connects TRBV6-5 to TRBJ2-5; 9 bases are a match to TRBD1. V gave up 7 bases and J gave up 6 bases; unmatched junction bases: 9. Germline CDR1 and CDR2: MNHEY and SVGAGI. The CDR3 loop spans 14 amino acids.

This chain links TRBV27 with TRBJ2-2; perhaps TRBD2 as D (5 bases). The CDR3 is made up of 14 amino acids. V was trimmed by 6 bases and J by 7 bases, leaving 15 bases between them. The germline gives CDR1 MNHEY, CDR2 SMNVEV (reference sequence). The CDR3 sequence is CASRPVGGLGELFF. CDR3 DNA sequence: TGTGCCAGCAGGCCCGTGGGCGGACTCGGGGAGCTGTTTTTT.

The rearrangement joins TRBV19 to TRBJ2-7, with TRBD1 identical over 9 bases. Germline CDR1 and CDR2: LNHDA and SQIVND (reference sequence). CDR3 length: 15 residues. V was pared by 4 bases and J by 2 bases, with 6 bases of the junction left unmatched. The CDR3 region is CASSRGTGRTYEQYF. The DNA of the CDR3 is TGTGCCAGTAGTAGAGGGACAGGGAGGACCTACGAGCAGTACTTC.

The rearrangement links TRBV2 to TRBJ2-3, with a weak D call TRBD2 (6 bases). Trimming took 7 bases from V and 2 from J, leaving 13 bases between them. This CDR3 spans 14 amino acids. Germline lookup yields CDR1 SNHLY and CDR2 FYNNEI. The CDR3 protein is CASMGLPPTDTQYF. The CDR3 nucleotides read TGTGCCAGCATGGGACTTCCACCCACAGATACGCAGTATTTT.

The CDR3: CATRAGPADTQYF. The CDR3 nucleotides read TGTGCCACCAGGGCGGGGCCCGCAGATACGCAGTATTTT. The V and J genes are TRBV15 and TRBJ2-3, with D maybe TRBD2 (6 bases). Germline V gene sequence: CDR1 LNHNV, CDR2 YYDKDF (reference sequence). This CDR3 spans 13 amino acids. V shed 6 bases and J shed 4 bases, with 11 bases lying between them.

This sequence joins TRBV19 and TRBJ2-2, with TRBD2 matching 7 bases. The germline V gene encodes CDR1 LNHDA and CDR2 SQIVND (reference sequence). Unmatched junction bases numbered 7, after V lost 3 bases and J lost 6 bases. The CDR3 consists of 15 residues. The CDR3 is CASSIGYGGSGELFF. The CDR3 region has the DNA TGTGCCAGTAGTATCGGGTACGGGGGGTCCGGGGAGCTGTTTTTT.

In regard to this clone: At one of its ends the junction is not consistent with the germline gene, which may arise from a read error. This chain connects TRBV7-9 to TRBJ1-2; 10 nucleotides match TRBD1. The CDR3 runs to 15 residues. The germline V gene has CDR1 SEHNR and CDR2 FQNEAQ (reference sequence). The CDR3 sequence: CASSLGQGVGYGYTF. The CDR3 DNA sequence: TGTGCCAGCAGTTTAGGACAGGGGGTAGGGTATGGCTACACCTTC.

The V gene is TRBV9, the J gene TRBJ2-6, with D uncertain. Trimming cost V 4 bases and J 13 bases, with 18 bases left between them. This CDR3 contains 14 residues. Germline CDR1 SGDLS, CDR2 YYNGEE. The CDR3 loop is CASSFRANFEVLTF. DNA of the CDR3: TGTGCCAGCAGCTTCCGGGCAAACTTTGAGGTCCTGACTTTC.